This T cell receptor beta chain was profiled in a study of blood T cell repertoires in COVID-19. Assay: immunoSEQ multiplex PCR; the TCRdb copy retains only in-frame clones and omits some. The sample includes 150,000 to 200,000 clones, almost 80% of them seen just once. The sample consisted of peripheral blood. This TCR derives from a woman in her 70s with acute or convalescent COVID-19.

The CDR3 DNA is TGTGCCAGTAGTTGGCTAGCGGGAGGGGAGCAGTTCTTC. Residues: CASSWLAGGEQFF. V usage is TRBV19 and J usage is TRBJ2-1; 12 positions agree with TRBD2. The CDR3 sequence is 13 residues long. CDR1 and CDR2 (germline): LNHDA, SQIVND (reference sequence). Trimming cost V 5 bases and J 10 bases; bases outside gene matches: 3. Together with reference TRBV19 and TRBJ2-1, the CDR3 gives the full variable domain: DGGITQSPKYLFRKEGQNVTLSCEQNLNHDAMYWYRQDPGQGLRLIYYSQIVNDFQKGDIAEGYSVSREKKESFPLTVTSAQKNPTAFYLCASSWLAGGEQFFGPGTRLTVL.